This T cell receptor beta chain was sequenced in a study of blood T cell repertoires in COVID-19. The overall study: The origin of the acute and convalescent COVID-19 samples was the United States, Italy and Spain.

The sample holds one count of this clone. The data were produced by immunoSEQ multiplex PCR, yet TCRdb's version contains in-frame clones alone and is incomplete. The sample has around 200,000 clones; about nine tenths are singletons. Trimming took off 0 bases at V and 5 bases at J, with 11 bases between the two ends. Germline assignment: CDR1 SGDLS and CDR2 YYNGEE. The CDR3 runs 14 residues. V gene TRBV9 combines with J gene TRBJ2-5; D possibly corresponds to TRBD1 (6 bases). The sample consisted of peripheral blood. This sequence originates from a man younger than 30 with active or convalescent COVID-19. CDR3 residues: CASSVVAGAETQYF. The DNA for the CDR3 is TGTGCCAGCAGCGTAGTTGCAGGGGCCGAGACCCAGTACTTC.